This is a list of T cell receptor beta chains from one sample in a study of Graves' ophthalmopathy and Graves' hyperthyroidism. MiXCR, applied by TCRdb to the multiplex PCR reads, yields one record per CDR3 protein. The repertoire holds about 240,000 distinct CDR3 sequences, with roughly 50% as singletons. The sequenced sample was peripheral blood. The receptors were gathered from an adult man with Graves' ophthalmopathy. Each CDR3 is given with its conserved first and last residue. The D gene is left open where the match is weak. Some rows mark clone size as missing; the rest say once, few, many or name a class of expanded clone.

size | J | V | D | DNA | CDR3
NA | TRBJ2-5 | TRBV7-8 | TRBD2 | TGTGCCAGCTCCTGGGGCCTAGCGGGGGCCCAAGAGACCCAGTACTTC | CASSWGLAGAQETQYF
NA | TRBJ2-2 | TRBV11-3 | NA | TGTGGGGGAGGCCGGAACACCGGGGAGCTGTTTTTT | CGGGRNTGELFF
many | TRBJ1-5 | TRBV2 | TRBD1 | TGTGCCAGCAGTGAATTCGGACAGGGGTACCAGCCCCAGCATTTT | CASSEFGQGYQPQHF
NA | TRBJ2-7 | TRBV7-2 | NA | TGTGCCAGCAGCTTACCCCCGGCTGCGCAGTACTTC | CASSLPPAAQYF
NA | TRBJ2-7 | TRBV27 | NA | TGTGCCACAGCTCTCACCCAGTACGCCTACGAGCAGTACTTC | CATALTQYAYEQYF
few | TRBJ1-2 | TRBV4-1 | NA | TGCGCCAGCAGCCAAGATGGAAACCGCCCCTATGGCTACACCTTC | CASSQDGNRPYGYTF
NA | TRBJ2-7 | TRBV29-1 | NA | TGCAGCGTCCGACCGTCGGGTCGCTCCTACAATGAGCAGTACTTC | CSVRPSGRSYNEQYF
NA | TRBJ1-2 | TRBV29-1 | NA | TGCAGCGCTGACATGGGGCCGAAGGGCGGCTACACCTTC | CSADMGPKGGYTF
NA | TRBJ2-2 | TRBV7-9 | NA | TGTGCCAGCAGCTTACTACAGGGGAACACCGGGGAGCTGTTTTTT | CASSLLQGNTGELFF
many | TRBJ1-5 | TRBV2 | NA | TGTGCCAGCAGTGAAGACAGGTTGAGCAATCAGCCCCAGCATTTT | CASSEDRLSNQPQHF
NA | TRBJ2-7 | TRBV10-3 | NA | TGTGCCATCAGTGCTATCTACGAGCAGTACTTC | CAISAIYEQYF
few | TRBJ2-5 | TRBV20-1 | NA | TGCAGTGCTAGACCCTTGCCGGAGACCCAGTACTTC | CSARPLPETQYF
NA | TRBJ2-7 | TRBV29-1 | NA | TGCAGCGTTGAAGATCCTGGGGGATTATACGAGCAGTACTTC | CSVEDPGGLYEQYF
NA | TRBJ2-7 | TRBV4-2 | NA | TGTGCCAGCAGCCAAGTTGGGACAAAGAAGTACTTC | CASSQVGTKKYF
NA | TRBJ2-7 | TRBV7-9 | NA | TGTGCCAGCAGCTTAGGTGGGGGGAGCGAGCAGTACTTC | CASSLGGGSEQYF
NA | TRBJ2-7 | TRBV5-8 | TRBD1 | TGTGCCAGCAGACAGGGGATTGGTGAAGCTGACGAGCAGTACTTC | CASRQGIGEADEQYF
few | TRBJ1-2 | TRBV6-6 | TRBD1 | TGTGCCAGCAGTACACGACAGGGGGTATATGGCTACACCTTC | CASSTRQGVYGYTF
once | TRBJ2-7 | TRBV20-1 | NA | TGCAGTGCTGCGGGAAGGGGGGCCTGCGAGCAGTACTTC | CSAAGRGACEQYF
NA | TRBJ1-2 | TRBV2 | TRBD1 | TGTGCCAGCAGCCCCGGACAGGGGGAATTGGACTATGGCTACACCTTC | CASSPGQGELDYGYTF
NA | TRBJ1-2 | TRBV7-9 | TRBD1 | TGTGCCAGCAGCCCGGGACAGGACCCTAACTATGGCTACACCTTC | CASSPGQDPNYGYTF
NA | TRBJ2-7 | TRBV19 | NA | TGTGCCAGTAGTCCTATCTCAGGGGATACCTACGAGCAGTACTTC | CASSPISGDTYEQYF
NA | TRBJ2-7 | TRBV10-3 | NA | TGTGCCATCAGTGAAGGAGCGAAATTTTCCTACGAGCAGTACTTC | CAISEGAKFSYEQYF
NA | TRBJ2-7 | TRBV19 | NA | TGTGCCAGTAGTATAGGACAGTCATACGAGCAGTACTTC | CASSIGQSYEQYF
NA | TRBJ1-1 | TRBV10-3 | TRBD1 | TGTGCCATCAGGGGACAGGCGAACACTGAAGCTTTCTTT | CAIRGQANTEAFF
NA | TRBJ2-2 | TRBV24-1 | TRBD1 | TGTGCCACCTCGGGACAGGGAAACACCGGGGAGCTGTTTTTT | CATSGQGNTGELFF
NA | TRBJ1-1 | TRBV10-3 | NA | TGTGCCATAGGACGGACAGAGTGGGGCACTGAAGCTTTCTTT | CAIGRTEWGTEAFF
few | TRBJ1-5 | TRBV2 | NA | TGTGCCAGCAGTTACGCCGCTGAGAGGCAGCCCCAGCATTTT | CASSYAAERQPQHF
NA | TRBJ1-5 | TRBV20-1 | NA | TGCAGTGCCCTTCCCTGGGTGGGTCAGCCCCAGCATTTT | CSALPWVGQPQHF
many | TRBJ1-6 | TRBV9 | NA | TGTGCCAGCAGCGAAGGGGCAAAAAATTCACCCCTCCACTTT | CASSEGAKNSPLHF
few | TRBJ1-5 | TRBV6-5 | NA | TGTGCCAGCACACAGCCCCAGCATTTT | CASTQPQHF
NA | TRBJ2-7 | TRBV9 | TRBD2 | TGTGCCAGCTCGAGGCTAGCGGGAGGCGAGCAGTACTTC | CASSRLAGGEQYF
NA | TRBJ2-6 | TRBV19 | NA | TGTGCCAGTACCTCCACCGGCGGCCTGACTTTC | CASTSTGGLTF
NA | TRBJ1-5 | TRBV7-9 | NA | TGTGCCAGCACCCACGACAGACGGAATCAGCCCCAGCATTTT | CASTHDRRNQPQHF
NA | TRBJ2-2 | TRBV7-8 | NA | TGTGCCAGCAGCTTAGCAGGGCGCAAGTCAGACACCGGGGAGCTGTTTTTT | CASSLAGRKSDTGELFF
NA | TRBJ1-2 | TRBV20-1 | TRBD1 | TGCAGTGCCTTGACAGGGGACTATGGCTACACCTTC | CSALTGDYGYTF
many | TRBJ1-2 | TRBV20-1 | TRBD1 | TGCAGTGCCACAGGGGGCGACTATGGCTACACCTTC | CSATGGDYGYTF
few | TRBJ1-1 | TRBV20-1 | NA | TGCAGTGCTAAGCGTGGGGGGGCGCGGGAAGCTTTCTTT | CSAKRGGAREAFF
once | TRBJ2-5 | TRBV3-1 | TRBD1 | TGTGCCAGCAGCCAAGGGACAGGGGAAGAGACCCAGTACTTC | CASSQGTGEETQYF
many | TRBJ1-2 | TRBV7-8 | NA | TGTGCCAGCAGCTTAGATCCCATAACAGCGCCGGGCTATGGCTACACCTTC | CASSLDPITAPGYGYTF
few | TRBJ2-7 | TRBV5-1 | TRBD1 | TGCGCCAGCAGCTTGGTCGGGGACAGCACCTACGAGCAGTACTTC | CASSLVGDSTYEQYF
few | TRBJ1-2 | TRBV6-5 | NA | TGTGCCAGCAGTTACGTCAGGATCCAAGGAGGCGGCTACACCTTC | CASSYVRIQGGGYTF
NA | TRBJ2-7 | TRBV9 | TRBD2 | TGTGCCAGCAGCGTAGTGGCTAGCGGGAGCTCCTACGAGCAGTACTTC | CASSVVASGSSYEQYF
many | TRBJ1-6 | TRBV10-3 | NA | TGTGCCATCAGTGATCGGCAGGGGAATAATTCACCCCTCCACTTT | CAISDRQGNNSPLHF
few | TRBJ1-2 | TRBV5-1 | NA | TGCGCCAGCAGCCCGTCCTTTGCCTATGGCTACACCTTC | CASSPSFAYGYTF
NA | TRBJ1-5 | TRBV20-1 | NA | TGCAGTGCTACGGATGGAAATAGCAATCAGCCCCAGCATTTT | CSATDGNSNQPQHF
NA | TRBJ2-6 | TRBV11-2 | NA | TGTGCCAGCAGCTTCCAGGTGGGCTCTGGGGCCAACGTCCTGACTTTC | CASSFQVGSGANVLTF
many | TRBJ1-5 | TRBV29-1 | NA | TGCAGCGTTGAAGAACAGGGAAATGGGCCCCAGCATTTT | CSVEEQGNGPQHF
few | TRBJ2-7 | TRBV20-1 | NA | TGCAGTGCTAGGATGTCTACCTACGAGCAGTACTTC | CSARMSTYEQYF
NA | TRBJ2-7 | TRBV12-3/TRBV12-4 | NA | TGTGCCAGCAGTGGGGCGGAGAGCTCCTACGAGCAGTACTTC | CASSGAESSYEQYF
many | TRBJ2-7 | TRBV10-3 | NA | TGTGCCATCAGTGAGGGACCGCAGATGCAGTACTTC | CAISEGPQMQYF
NA | TRBJ2-3 | TRBV7-3 | TRBD2 | TGTGCCAGCAGCTTGACTAGCGGCGATACGCAGTATTTT | CASSLTSGDTQYF
NA | TRBJ2-2 | TRBV7-3 | NA | TGTGCCAGCAGCGCAGACACCGGGGAGCTGTTTTTT | CASSADTGELFF
NA | TRBJ2-5 | TRBV24-1 | TRBD1 | TGTGCCACCAGTGACACCGGGACAGGCCAAGAGACCCAGTACTTC | CATSDTGTGQETQYF
NA | TRBJ1-2 | TRBV29-1 | NA | TGCAGCGCTGAAGGGGGGAAGGGAACAGAAGGCTACACCTTC | CSAEGGKGTEGYTF
many | TRBJ1-2 | TRBV4-1 | NA | TGCGCCAGCAGCCGCCCGGATGTTAACTATGGCTACACCTTC | CASSRPDVNYGYTF
NA | TRBJ1-2 | TRBV5-6 | NA | TGTGCCAGCAGCTTATGGGATCTGAACTATGGCTACACCTTC | CASSLWDLNYGYTF
few | TRBJ2-7 | TRBV20-1 | NA | TGCAGTGCCACGGACAGTTCCTACGAGCAGTACTTC | CSATDSSYEQYF